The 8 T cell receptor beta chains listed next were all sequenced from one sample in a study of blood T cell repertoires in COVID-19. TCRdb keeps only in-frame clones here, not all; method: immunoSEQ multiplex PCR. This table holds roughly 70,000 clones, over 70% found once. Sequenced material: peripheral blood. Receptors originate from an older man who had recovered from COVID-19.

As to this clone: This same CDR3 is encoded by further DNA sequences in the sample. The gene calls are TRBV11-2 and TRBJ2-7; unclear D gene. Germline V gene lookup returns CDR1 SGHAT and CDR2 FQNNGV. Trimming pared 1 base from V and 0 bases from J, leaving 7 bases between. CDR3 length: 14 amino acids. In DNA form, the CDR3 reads TGTGCCAGCAGCTTAGCCGGCGGCTCCTACGAGCAGTACTTC. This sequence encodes CASSLAGGSYEQYF. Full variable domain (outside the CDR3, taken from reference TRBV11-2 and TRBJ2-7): EAGVAQSPRYKIIEKRQSVAFWCNPISGHATLYWYQQILGQGPKLLIQFQNNGVVDDSQLPKDRFSAERLKGVDSTLKIQPAKLEDSAVYLCASSLAGGSYEQYFGPGTRLTVT.

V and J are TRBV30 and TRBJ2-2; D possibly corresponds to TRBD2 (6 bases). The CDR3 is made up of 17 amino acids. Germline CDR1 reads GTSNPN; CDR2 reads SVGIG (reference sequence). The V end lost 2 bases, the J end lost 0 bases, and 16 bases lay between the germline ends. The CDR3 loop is CAWSLASASANTGELFF. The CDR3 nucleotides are TGTGCCTGGAGTCTAGCTAGCGCCTCAGCGAACACCGGGGAGCTGTTTTTT.

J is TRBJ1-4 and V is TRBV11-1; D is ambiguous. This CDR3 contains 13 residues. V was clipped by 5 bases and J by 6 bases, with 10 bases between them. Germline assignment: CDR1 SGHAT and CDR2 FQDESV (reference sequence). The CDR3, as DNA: TGTGCCAGCAGCCCGAGGTCCGATGAAAAACTGTTTTTT. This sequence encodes CASSPRSDEKLFF.

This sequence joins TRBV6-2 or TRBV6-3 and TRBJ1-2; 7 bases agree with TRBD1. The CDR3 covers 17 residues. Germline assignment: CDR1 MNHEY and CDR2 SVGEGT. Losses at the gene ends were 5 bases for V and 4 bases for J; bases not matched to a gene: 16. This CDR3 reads CASSLIGDEGQLYGYTF. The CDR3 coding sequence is TGTGCCAGCAGTCTAATCGGCGACGAGGGACAGCTCTATGGCTACACCTTC.

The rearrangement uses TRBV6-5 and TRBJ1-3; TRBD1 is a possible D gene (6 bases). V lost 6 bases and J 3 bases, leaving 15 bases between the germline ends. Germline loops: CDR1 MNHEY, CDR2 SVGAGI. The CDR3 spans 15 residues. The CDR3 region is CASRGISGDGNTIYF. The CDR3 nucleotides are TGTGCCAGCAGAGGGATTTCAGGGGATGGAAACACCATATATTTT.

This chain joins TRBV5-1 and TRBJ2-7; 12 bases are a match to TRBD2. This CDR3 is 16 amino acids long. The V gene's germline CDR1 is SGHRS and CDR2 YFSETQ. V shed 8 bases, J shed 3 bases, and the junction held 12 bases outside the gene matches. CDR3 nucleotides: TGCGCCAGTAAACAAAGCGGACTAGCGGGGATCTACGAGCAGTACTTC. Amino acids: CASKQSGLAGIYEQYF.

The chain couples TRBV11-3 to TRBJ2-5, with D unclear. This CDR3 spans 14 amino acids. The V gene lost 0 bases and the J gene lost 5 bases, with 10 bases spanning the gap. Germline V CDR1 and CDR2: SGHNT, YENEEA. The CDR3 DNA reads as TGTGCCAGCAGCTTAGATGCCGGGTGGGAGACCCAGTACTTC. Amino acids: CASSLDAGWETQYF.

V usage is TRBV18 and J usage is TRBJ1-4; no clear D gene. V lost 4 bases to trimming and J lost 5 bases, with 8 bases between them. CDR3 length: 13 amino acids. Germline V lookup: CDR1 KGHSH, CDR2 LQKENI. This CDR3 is CASSLRQNEKLFF. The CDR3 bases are TGTGCCAGCTCACTTCGCCAGAATGAAAAACTGTTTTTT. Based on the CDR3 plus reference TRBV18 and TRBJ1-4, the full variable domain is NAGVMQNPRHLVRRRGQEARLRCSPMKGHSHVYWYRQLPEEGLKFMVYLQKENIIDESGMPKERFSAEFPKEGPSILRIQQVVRGDSAAYFCASSLRQNEKLFFGSGTQLSVL.